This note documents a single TCR beta chain sequence. Its matching antigen is unknown. This sample is drawn from a study of persistence of HIV-infected CD4 T cells. Study at large: Isolated cells were CMV- and HIV-1 Gag-responding CD4+ T cells.

The libraries were made with immunoSEQ version 4 in survey mode. Sequenced by immunoSEQ multiplex PCR; TCRdb stores in-frame clones only, minus some. The sample has approximately 27,000 clones, around four fifths seen once. The CDR3 runs 15 residues. CDR1 and CDR2 from the germline V gene are MNHEY and SMNVEV (reference sequence). Trimming stripped 2 bases from V and 0 bases from J, with 8 bases between. Stimulation used approximately 9.1 ug/mL lysate from CMV-infected fibroblasts. Sorted nonresponding memory CD4+ T cells were CD40L-negative, CD69-negative, CD45RO-high. The material was CD4+ T cells sorted from PBMCs after approximately 19-hour stimulation, obtained from a patient who received antiretroviral therapy. V usage is TRBV27 and J usage is TRBJ2-4; perhaps TRBD1 as D (6 bases). This receptor was obtained from an adult woman with HIV who was CMV-seropositive. CDR3 in DNA: TGTGCCAGCAGTTTAAGGGGGAGAGCCAAAAACATTCAGTACTTC. Protein: CASSLRGRAKNIQYF.